This entry describes one TCR beta chain. The antigen is unknown. The sample originates from a study of molecular identifiers for immune sequencing clone quantification. Whole-study context: Naive CD8 RNA (20,000 or 100,000 cells) was divided into five aliquots, with four sequenced.

Study outcomes and limitations: Highly expanded clone sizes could end up underestimated if a barcode were shared by identical TCR molecules. Effector cells had over 99% of their molecules in clones above 20 RNA copies, while naive cells had under 1%.

In preparing bulk TCR libraries, previously described methods and listed TCR primers were used. TCRdb reanalysed the PCR reads using MiXCR and keeps one entry per CDR3 protein. The data contain more than 550,000 distinct CDR3 sequences, about 25% of them seen just once; the ten biggest clones take up 0.7% to 0.95%. CDR1 and CDR2 (germline): SQVTM, ANQGSEA. The CDR3 length is 15 residues. The V gene end was trimmed by 0 bases and the J gene end by 7 bases; junction bases not matched to a gene: 11. The chain uses TRBV29-1 and TRBJ2-5; 7 bases align to TRBD2. The receptor's source is a human donor in good health. Some libraries in this study had Jurkat cell RNA spiked in. The sample comprised naive CD8+ T cells from blood, with Jurkat cell RNA spiked in. Subset denoted: FACS-sorted CD8+CD4-CCR7+CD45RA+ naive T cells. Here the CDR3 reads CSVEEAGDRRGTQYF. CDR3 nucleotides: TGCAGCGTTGAAGAGGCGGGGGACCGGAGGGGGACCCAGTACTTC.